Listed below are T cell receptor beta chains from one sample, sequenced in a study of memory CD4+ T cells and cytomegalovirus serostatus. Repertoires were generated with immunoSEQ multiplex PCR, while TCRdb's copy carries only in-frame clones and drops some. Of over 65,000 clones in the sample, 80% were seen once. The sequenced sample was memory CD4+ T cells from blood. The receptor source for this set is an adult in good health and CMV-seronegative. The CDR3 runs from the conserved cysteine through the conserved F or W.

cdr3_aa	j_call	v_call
CASNDPYTGELFF	TRBJ2-2	TRBV6-1
CAGPGRRNEQFF	TRBJ2-1	TRBV5-1
CASSLVDRDRLSNTGELFF	TRBJ2-2	TRBV7-9
CASSKDTYGGVSNQPQHF	TRBJ1-5	TRBV21-1
CAWSAPGGIQYF	TRBJ2-4	TRBV30
CASSLMSGTEAFF	TRBJ1-1	TRBV7-9
CASSPLRDSYEQYF	TRBJ2-7	TRBV11-1
CASSPQRRELFF	-	TRBV14
CASSEQGHRNIQYF	TRBJ2-4	TRBV2
CASSRDRGPGNTIYF	TRBJ1-3	TRBV5-4
CASSIGGTNGELFF	TRBJ2-2	TRBV19
CATEGRALEAFF	TRBJ1-1	TRBV19
CASSVRGTEAFF	TRBJ1-1	TRBV2
CASSVRGTGGVGGYTF	TRBJ1-2	TRBV5-4
CASSPIQGYTEAFF	TRBJ1-1	TRBV5-6
CASSSLGAGANVLTF	TRBJ2-6	TRBV6-5
CASSPRTGSPQGYTF	TRBJ1-2	TRBV19
CAWTGQGNSPLHF	TRBJ1-6	TRBV30
CASSGSQRGGPYNEQFF	TRBJ2-1	TRBV9
CASSKEGRNYGYTF	TRBJ1-2	TRBV2
CASSWTSGGISEQYF	TRBJ2-7	TRBV6-4
CASSLRGAFTDTQYF	TRBJ2-3	TRBV11-2
CASSVGPESNTIYF	TRBJ1-3	TRBV9
CASSPTGGTGFTEAFF	TRBJ1-1	TRBV7-3
CASSGMEGWEKAFF	TRBJ1-1	TRBV18
CASSPATSGGNSPLHF	TRBJ1-6	TRBV18
CASKTGSSYEQYF	TRBJ2-7	TRBV19
CATSRNTGLGEQYF	TRBJ2-7	TRBV15
CASRPPWGGDTGELFF	TRBJ2-2	TRBV27
CASSFRLRDRDLFRETQYF	TRBJ2-5	TRBV19
CSVELWGVGLFF	TRBJ1-4	TRBV29-1
CATSRDRTFGYPNEKLFF	TRBJ1-4	TRBV15
CASRATGQGNTIYF	TRBJ1-3	TRBV5-1
CAWSVPRPSGNTIYF	TRBJ1-3	TRBV30
CAWTRDGYGYTF	TRBJ1-2	TRBV30
CASSAGLAGGRWETQYF	TRBJ2-5	TRBV11-2
CASSFPSPGTGGFYGYTF	TRBJ1-2	TRBV9
CASSQDHRSWEQFF	TRBJ2-1	TRBV14
CASSLEYSNTDTQYF	TRBJ2-3	TRBV5-1
CASSDSGIGELFF	TRBJ2-2	TRBV6-4
CASSSLAITDTQYF	TRBJ2-3	TRBV13
CASSARGDNEKLFF	TRBJ1-4	TRBV9
CASSRDRDRVNTEAFF	TRBJ1-1	TRBV5-1
CAWSPLSGYTF	TRBJ1-2	TRBV30
CASRFGGRAGPSYEQYF	TRBJ2-7	TRBV12-2
CASSVLAGGLTGELFF	TRBJ2-2	TRBV9
CASSPRREDGYTF	TRBJ1-2	TRBV7-2
CASSYWAGGLGDTQYF	TRBJ2-3	TRBV6-6